This TCR beta chain is drawn from a study of blood T cell repertoires in COVID-19. TCRdb's copy holds only in-frame clones and misses some; the assay was immunoSEQ multiplex PCR. Of 200,000 to 250,000 clones in the sample, roughly 80% were seen once. Germline V lookup: CDR1 SQVTM, CDR2 ANQGSEA. The CDR3 has 12 amino acids. The ends lost 7 bases at V and 10 bases at J; junction bases unmatched: 12. V and J are TRBV29-1 and TRBJ1-1, with 7 positions matching TRBD1. Sequenced material: peripheral blood. The TCR originated in a woman between 18 and 29 years old with acute or convalescent COVID-19. The CDR3 here is CSANRDSGGAFF. The CDR3 DNA reads as TGCAGCGCAAACCGGGACAGTGGGGGAGCTTTCTTT.